This entry lists 7 T cell receptor beta chains sequenced from one sample in a study of PD-L1 blockade in urothelial cancer. TCRdb keeps only in-frame clones here, not all; method: immunoSEQ multiplex PCR. The profile covers approximately 110,000 clones, with approximately 85% appearing a single time and 2.4% taken by the ten largest. The source was PBMCs, collected around atezolizumab (anti-PD-L1) treatment. The source is a man aged 45-65 years with urothelial cancer.

This chain connects TRBV9 to TRBJ1-1, with unresolved D. Germline lookup yields CDR1 SGDLS and CDR2 YYNGEE. The length of the CDR3 is 13 residues. Trimming shortened V by 2 bases and J by 5 bases, and 10 bases separated the two germline ends. CDR3 in amino acids: CASSVSFGTEAFF. The DNA of the CDR3 is TGTGCCAGCAGCGTTAGCTTCGGGACTGAAGCTTTCTTT.

J is TRBJ1-1 and V is TRBV6-6; a possible D gene is TRBD1 (6 bases). Germline lookup yields CDR1 MNHNY and CDR2 SVGAGI (reference sequence). This CDR3 region has 12 residues. V lost 6 bases and J 6 bases, leaving 11 bases between the germline ends. DNA of the CDR3: TGTGCCAGCAGCTCCGGACAGTCTGAAGCTTTCTTT. It specifies CASSSGQSEAFF.

The rearrangement links TRBV11-2 to TRBJ2-3; D uncertain. V was shortened by 4 bases and J by 3 bases, with 8 bases between the two germline ends. This CDR3 region has 13 residues. Per germline, CDR1 SGHAT and CDR2 FQNNGV. The CDR3 nucleotides are TGTGCCAGCAGCTCCCCATTTACAGATACGCAGTATTTT. Encoded protein: CASSSPFTDTQYF. Filled out from reference TRBV11-2 and TRBJ2-3, the complete variable domain reads EAGVAQSPRYKIIEKRQSVAFWCNPISGHATLYWYQQILGQGPKLLIQFQNNGVVDDSQLPKDRFSAERLKGVDSTLKIQPAKLEDSAVYLCASSSPFTDTQYFGPGTRLTVL.

The chain joins TRBV2 to TRBJ2-5; 14 nucleotides line up with TRBD2. V gave up 6 bases and J gave up 2 bases; unmatched junction bases: 8. CDR3 length: 17 residues. CDR1 is SNHLY, CDR2 FYNNEI, per germline. Here the CDR3 reads CASRTRGTSGRQETQYF. CDR3 DNA sequence: TGTGCCAGCAGGACGCGGGGGACTAGCGGGAGACAAGAGACCCAGTACTTC.

The chain uses TRBV10-3 and TRBJ1-6; D is unclear. The CDR3 extends over 17 amino acids. Germline loops: CDR1 ENHRY, CDR2 SYGVKD. The ends were cut back, 8 bases at V and 0 bases at J, with 17 bases in the middle. CDR3 DNA: TGTGCCATCGGAGTCGGACTGGCCGGCTCCTATAATTCACCCCTCCACTTT. Translation: CAIGVGLAGSYNSPLHF.

This clone was seen once. V and J are TRBV6-5 and TRBJ2-2; the D is unclear. The V end lost 5 bases, the J end lost 7 bases, and 11 bases lay between the germline ends. Germline V gene data show CDR1 as MNHEY and CDR2 as SVGAGI. The CDR3 is made up of 13 amino acids. CDR3 nucleotide sequence: TGTGCCAGCAGTACCCAGCGTGGCGGGGAGCTGTTTTTT. This encodes CASSTQRGGELFF.

V and J are TRBV7-2 and TRBJ1-4, with TRBD1 as a possible D gene (5 bases). The germline V and J ends were trimmed by 5 bases and 7 bases, with 23 bases remaining between them. Germline CDR1 is SGHTA and CDR2 is FQGNSA. The CDR3 has 17 residues. The CDR3 DNA follows: TGTGCCAGCAGCCGAATGCCTTTCGGGCAGGGAGGTGAAAAACTGTTTTTT. Translation: CASSRMPFGQGGEKLFF.